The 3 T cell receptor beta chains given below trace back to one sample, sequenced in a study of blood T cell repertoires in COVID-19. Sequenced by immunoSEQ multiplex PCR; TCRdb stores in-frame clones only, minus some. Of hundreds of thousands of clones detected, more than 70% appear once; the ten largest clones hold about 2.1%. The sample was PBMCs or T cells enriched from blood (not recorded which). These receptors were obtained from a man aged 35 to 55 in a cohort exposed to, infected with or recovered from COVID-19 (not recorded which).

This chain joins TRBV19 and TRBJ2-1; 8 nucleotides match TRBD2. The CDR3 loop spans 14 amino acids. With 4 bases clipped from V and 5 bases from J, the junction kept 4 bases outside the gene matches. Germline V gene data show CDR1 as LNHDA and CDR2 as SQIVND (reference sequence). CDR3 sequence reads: CASSTQRENNEQFF. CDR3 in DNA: TGTGCCAGTAGTACCCAGCGGGAGAACAATGAGCAGTTCTTC.

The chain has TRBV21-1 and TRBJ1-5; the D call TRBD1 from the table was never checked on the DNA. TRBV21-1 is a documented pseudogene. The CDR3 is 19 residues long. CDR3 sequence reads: CASSKSPPRADREDQPQHF. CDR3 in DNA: TGTGCCAGCAGCAAATCCCCCCCACGCGCCGACAGGGAAGACCAGCCCCAGCATTTT.

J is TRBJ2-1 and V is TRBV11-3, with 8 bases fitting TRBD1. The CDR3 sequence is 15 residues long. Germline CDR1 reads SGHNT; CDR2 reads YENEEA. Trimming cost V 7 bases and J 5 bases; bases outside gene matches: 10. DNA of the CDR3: TGTGCCAGCACCCCCGGGACAGGAGGTCACAATGAGCAGTTCTTC. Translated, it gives CASTPGTGGHNEQFF.